Listed here are 27 T cell receptor beta chains from one sample, sequenced in a study of blood T cell repertoires in COVID-19. Generated by immunoSEQ multiplex PCR, the TCRdb table keeps only in-frame clones and is missing some. The data contain some 300,000 clones, roughly 91% of them singletons. The specimen was PBMCs or T cells enriched from blood (not recorded which). These receptors were taken from a woman in her 30s who had recovered from COVID-19.

This chain links TRBV29-1 with TRBJ2-7; 8 bases align to TRBD2. CDR3 length: 14 residues. V lost 4 bases, J lost 1 base, and 6 bases stayed unmatched. Germline CDR1 and CDR2: SQVTM and ANQGSEA. CDR3 DNA sequence: TGCAGCGTTGCGGGACTAGTCGGGTCCTACGAGCAGTACTTC. This translates into CSVAGLVGSYEQYF.

V gene TRBV7-2 combines with J gene TRBJ1-5, with 7 nucleotides matching TRBD1. Looked up from germline, CDR1 is SGHTA and CDR2 is FQGNSA. With V trimmed by 3 bases and J by 0 bases, 8 bases remained unmatched. The CDR3 length is 17 residues. CDR3 amino acids: CASSFRGTAYSNQPQHF. CDR3 bases: TGTGCCAGCAGCTTCAGGGGGACAGCCTATAGCAATCAGCCCCAGCATTTT.

V and J are TRBV5-1 and TRBJ1-1, with 7 bases matching TRBD1. With 2 bases clipped from V and 5 bases from J, the junction kept 6 bases outside the gene matches. Germline V gene lookup returns CDR1 SGHRS and CDR2 YFSETQ. This CDR3 is built from 14 residues. The CDR3 coding sequence is TGCGCCAGCAGCTTAAGACAGGGAGGTACTGAAGCTTTCTTT. Translating gives CASSLRQGGTEAFF. Complete variable domain (other parts from reference TRBV5-1 and TRBJ1-1): KAGVTQTPRYLIKTRGQQVTLSCSPISGHRSVSWYQQTPGQGLQFLFEYFSETQRNKGNFPGRFSGRQFSNSRSEMNVSTLELGDSALYLCASSLRQGGTEAFFGQGTRLTVV.

The gene calls are TRBV7-2 and TRBJ2-2; no clear D gene. Trimming took 0 bases from V and 5 from J, leaving 4 bases between them. Germline lookup yields CDR1 SGHTA and CDR2 FQGNSA. The CDR3 loop spans 13 amino acids. CDR3: CASSLALTGELFF. In DNA, the CDR3 is TGTGCCAGCAGCTTAGCGTTAACCGGGGAGCTGTTTTTT.

V usage is TRBV29-1 and J usage is TRBJ2-7, with a tentative D call TRBD2 (5 bases). Germline loops: CDR1 SQVTM, CDR2 ANQGSEA. Trimming left V 4 bases short and J 7 bases short, with 11 bases between. The CDR3 runs to 11 residues. CDR3 DNA sequence: TGCAGCGTTGCGGGGATGGGGGAGCAGTACTTC. This gives the protein CSVAGMGEQYF.

V gene TRBV19 combines with J gene TRBJ2-7; D is perhaps TRBD1 (6 bases). Germline CDR1 and CDR2: LNHDA and SQIVND (reference sequence). There are 15 residues in the CDR3. The ends were cut back, 1 base at V and 4 bases at J, with 14 bases in the middle. The CDR3 coding sequence is TGTGCCAGTAGTATAGTAGGGCAGGGGCAGTACGAGCAGTACTTC. Protein product: CASSIVGQGQYEQYF.

The rearrangement links TRBV7-9 to TRBJ2-2; the match to TRBD2 covers 11 bases. V lost 5 bases to trimming and J lost 1 base; unmatched junction nucleotides: 6. This CDR3 is 17 amino acids long. Germline CDR1 is SEHNR and CDR2 is FQNEAQ (reference sequence). This chain's CDR3 is CASSAGTSGKNTGELFF. CDR3 DNA: TGTGCCAGCAGCGCCGGGACTAGCGGAAAGAACACCGGGGAGCTGTTTTTT.

The chain links TRBV5-4 to TRBJ2-2; D is perhaps TRBD2 (5 bases). The CDR3 consists of 19 residues. Trimming cost V 0 bases and J 5 bases, with 23 bases left between them. Germline V gene data show CDR1 as SGHNT and CDR2 as YYREEE (reference sequence). The CDR3 loop is CASSLGYMIVGNNTGELFF. The CDR3, as DNA: TGTGCCAGCAGCTTGGGGTATATGATAGTCGGGAATAATACCGGGGAGCTGTTTTTT. Combining the CDR3 with reference TRBV5-4 and TRBJ2-2 gives the whole variable domain ETGVTQSPTHLIKTRGQQVTLRCSSQSGHNTVSWYQQALGQGPQFIFQYYREEENGRGNFPPRFSGLQFPNYSSELNVNALELDDSALYLCASSLGYMIVGNNTGELFFGEGSRLTVL.

This clone was recorded only once. This rearrangement joins TRBV10-3 to TRBJ1-1; TRBD1 aligns across 8 bases. The CDR3 spans 12 residues. From germline, CDR1 is ENHRY and CDR2 SYGVKD. With 6 bases clipped from V and 7 bases from J, the junction kept 4 bases outside the gene matches. CDR3 residues: CAISATGDEAFF. CDR3 DNA sequence: TGTGCCATCAGCGCGACAGGGGATGAAGCTTTCTTT.

The chain carries TRBV18 and TRBJ2-1, with D possibly matching TRBD2 (5 bases). V was pared by 4 bases and J by 5 bases, with 12 bases between. The CDR3 spans 14 residues. The V gene's germline CDR1 is KGHSH and CDR2 LQKENI. The CDR3 DNA follows: TGTGCCAGCTCACTTAGCGACGGTAACAATGAGCAGTTCTTC. Its protein product is CASSLSDGNNEQFF.

This clone was seen a single time. The gene calls are TRBV5-6 and TRBJ2-4; 8 bases agree with TRBD2. CDR3 length equals 15 residues. The junction had 12 bases not matched to a gene; V was cut back by 5 bases and J by 8 bases. Looked up from germline, CDR1 is SGHDT and CDR2 is YYEEEE. CDR3 region: CASSNIAGPGDIQYF. Written as DNA, the CDR3 is TGTGCCAGCAGTAATATAGCGGGACCCGGCGACATTCAGTACTTC.

V is TRBV5-8 and J is TRBJ1-3; possibly TRBD1 for D (6 bases). Germline loops: CDR1 SGHTS, CDR2 YDEGEE. V lost 4 bases and J lost 1, with 12 bases in between. The CDR3 is 15 residues long. CDR3 in DNA: TGTGCCAGCAGCCCGGACAGCCGATCTGGAAACACCATATATTTT. Translated: CASSPDSRSGNTIYF.

This chain links TRBV5-1 with TRBJ1-1, with D uncertain. Germline CDR1 SGHRS, CDR2 YFSETQ. The length of the CDR3 is 15 residues. Trimming took off 0 bases at V and 3 bases at J, with 12 bases between the two ends. CDR3 region: CASSLDRVGDTEAFF. The DNA of the CDR3 is TGCGCCAGCAGCTTGGATCGGGTTGGCGACACTGAAGCTTTCTTT. Filled out from reference TRBV5-1 and TRBJ1-1, the complete variable domain reads KAGVTQTPRYLIKTRGQQVTLSCSPISGHRSVSWYQQTPGQGLQFLFEYFSETQRNKGNFPGRFSGRQFSNSRSEMNVSTLELGDSALYLCASSLDRVGDTEAFFGQGTRLTVV.

The chain joins TRBV5-1 to TRBJ2-7; a weak D match, TRBD2 (7 bases). The V end was cut by 0 bases, the J end by 4 bases, with 20 bases between. The CDR3 length is 17 residues. In germline, CDR1 is SGHRS, CDR2 YFSETQ. The chain's CDR3 is CASSLDGGTQGWYEQYF. DNA for the CDR3: TGCGCCAGCAGCTTGGACGGGGGGACCCAGGGGTGGTACGAGCAGTACTTC.

Only one count was recorded for this clone. The V and J genes are TRBV15 and TRBJ1-3; TRBD1 agrees at 9 bases. The CDR3 extends over 19 amino acids. The germline CDR1 and CDR2 sequences are LNHNV and YYDKDF (reference sequence). V lost 3 bases and J lost 0; bases outside the gene matches: 12. As DNA, the CDR3 is TGTGCCACCAGCAGGGACCCTACCGGGACAGGGATCTCTGGAAACACCATATATTTT. Translated, it gives CATSRDPTGTGISGNTIYF.

The V call is TRBV11-2, the J call TRBJ2-1, with a possible D match to TRBD2 (5 bases). V was pared by 0 bases and J by 8 bases, with 14 bases between. CDR1 is SGHAT and CDR2 is FQNNGV in the germline V gene. The CDR3 length is 15 residues. As DNA, the CDR3 is TGTGCCAGCAGCTTAGAAGGATGGGCCGGGGATGAGCAGTTCTTC. This gives the protein CASSLEGWAGDEQFF.

The V call is TRBV6-5, the J call TRBJ2-1, with a possible D match to TRBD2 (5 bases). The CDR3 totals 14 residues. Trimming took off 6 bases at V and 6 bases at J, with 15 bases between the two ends. Germline V CDR1 and CDR2: MNHEY, SVGAGI. In DNA form, the CDR3 reads TGTGCCAGCAGCGCCCCCCGGGAAGGCAATGAGCAGTTCTTC. Translation gives CASSAPREGNEQFF.

The rearrangement joins TRBV27 to TRBJ2-7, with D possibly TRBD2 on 5 matching bases. Trimming took off 3 bases at V and 3 bases at J, with 9 bases between the two ends. Germline CDR1 MNHEY, CDR2 SMNVEV (reference sequence). This CDR3 spans 13 amino acids. The CDR3 here is CASSLIGDYEQYF. The CDR3 DNA is TGTGCCAGCAGTTTGATCGGGGACTACGAGCAGTACTTC.

The rearrangement uses TRBV6-5 and TRBJ2-1; D is perhaps TRBD2 (5 bases). Germline assignment: CDR1 MNHEY and CDR2 SVGAGI. Trimming cost V 6 bases and J 3 bases, with 9 bases left between them. This CDR3 has 13 amino acids. The CDR3 loop is CASSQDFYNEQFF. The CDR3 DNA sequence: TGTGCCAGCAGCCAGGACTTCTACAATGAGCAGTTCTTC.

This sequence joins TRBV6-5 and TRBJ1-2; D remains unclear. Per the germline V gene, CDR1 is MNHEY and CDR2 is SVGAGI. The ends were cut back, 4 bases at V and 4 bases at J, with 13 bases in the middle. The CDR3 is made up of 14 amino acids. The CDR3 loop is CASSSGRRSYGYTF. In nucleotides, the CDR3 is TGTGCCAGCAGTTCTGGGAGGCGGTCCTATGGCTACACCTTC.

The chain recombines TRBV30 with TRBJ1-1, with D possibly being TRBD1 (5 bases). This CDR3 has 15 residues. Trimming removed 4 bases at V and 3 bases at J, with 18 bases between. CDR1 and CDR2 from the germline V gene are GTSNPN and SVGIG (reference sequence). CDR3 loop: CAWTLWEGVDTEAFF. The CDR3 region has the DNA TGTGCCTGGACCCTCTGGGAAGGGGTGGACACTGAAGCTTTCTTT. The variable domain in full, completed from reference TRBV30 and TRBJ1-1, reads SQTIHQWPATLVQPVGSPLSLECTVEGTSNPNLYWYRQAAGRGLQLLFYSVGIGQISSEVPQNLSASRPQDRQFILSSKKLLLSDSGFYLCAWTLWEGVDTEAFFGQGTRLTVV.

This clone has a single count. The chain links TRBV25-1 to TRBJ2-1, with D possibly TRBD1 on 6 matching bases. CDR3 size: 16 residues. Germline V gene sequence: CDR1 MGHDK, CDR2 SYGVNS. Deletions cut 1 base from V and 2 bases from J, with 12 bases between. CDR3 sequence reads: CASSELGRGTYNEQFF. The DNA for the CDR3 is TGTGCCAGCAGTGAATTGGGCAGGGGCACCTACAATGAGCAGTTCTTC.

This rearrangement joins TRBV7-9 to TRBJ1-3; D not resolved. Trimming took off 6 bases at V and 3 bases at J, with 15 bases between the two ends. Germline V gene sequence: CDR1 SEHNR, CDR2 FQNEAQ (reference sequence). This CDR3 spans 15 amino acids. CDR3 coding DNA: TGTGCCAGCAGTAGCGTCCAAGGCTTTGGAAACACCATATATTTT. Amino acids: CASSSVQGFGNTIYF.

The chain joins TRBV18 to TRBJ1-1; D gene unclear. V lost 0 bases, J lost 0 bases, and 8 bases lay in between. This CDR3 comprises 15 residues. Germline values: CDR1 KGHSH, CDR2 LQKENI. This CDR3 is CASSPPGTVNTEAFF. CDR3 nucleotides: TGTGCCAGCTCACCACCGGGCACCGTGAACACTGAAGCTTTCTTT.

This clone was observed a few times. V is TRBV28 and J is TRBJ1-5; D ambiguous. With 3 bases removed from V and 5 bases from J, the gap between germline ends came to 11 bases. This CDR3 region has 14 residues. CDR1 and CDR2 (germline): MDHEN, SYDVKM. The CDR3 reads CASSLGGRDQPQHF. CDR3 nucleotides: TGTGCCAGCAGTTTGGGAGGGAGAGATCAGCCCCAGCATTTT. The variable domain in full, completed from reference TRBV28 and TRBJ1-5, reads DVKVTQSSRYLVKRTGEKVFLECVQDMDHENMFWYRQDPGLGLRLIYFSYDVKMKEKGDIPEGYSVSREKKERFSLILESASTNQTSMYLCASSLGGRDQPQHFGDGTRLSIL.

The CDR3 DNA is TGTGCCAGTTTTGCGGTTGCGTGGGCCGGGACAGAGGGCAGACACTATGGCTACACCTTC. Protein product: CASFAVAWAGTEGRHYGYTF. The chain has TRBV19 and TRBJ1-2; 7 nucleotides line up with TRBD1. The CDR3 contains 20 residues. V trimming: 8 bases; J trimming: 3 bases; junction bases outside the gene matches: 27. Germline CDR1 and CDR2: LNHDA and SQIVND (reference sequence). Supplemented by reference TRBV19 and TRBJ1-2, the full variable domain reads DGGITQSPKYLFRKEGQNVTLSCEQNLNHDAMYWYRQDPGQGLRLIYYSQIVNDFQKGDIAEGYSVSREKKESFPLTVTSAQKNPTAFYLCASFAVAWAGTEGRHYGYTFGSGTRLTVV.

The chain is built from TRBV4-3 and TRBJ1-1; unclear D gene. From germline, CDR1 is LGHNA and CDR2 YSLEER. Trimming removed 4 bases from V and 0 bases from J, with 21 bases in between. The CDR3 is 18 amino acids. CDR3 sequence: CASSPTWRADLVNTEAFF. As DNA, the CDR3 is TGCGCCAGCAGCCCAACTTGGAGGGCCGACCTAGTGAACACTGAAGCTTTCTTT.